This T cell receptor beta chain was recovered during a study of early T cells in non-severe SARS-CoV-2 infection. This clonotype came up many times. Each CDR3 protein is one row after TCRdb ran MiXCR on the 5' RACE reads. The sample contains 60,000 or so distinct CDR3 sequences, around 8.5% of which appear only once. The germline V gene has CDR1 SGHVS and CDR2 FNYEAQ. The CDR3 contains 13 residues. Trimming took 0 bases from V and 5 from J, leaving 7 bases between them. Sequencing was done on a sample of whole blood. The receptor was derived from an adult who was a healthcare worker with PCR-confirmed SARS-CoV-2 infection or an uninfected control (not recorded which). This rearrangement joins TRBV7-6 to TRBJ1-1; D call uncertain. CDR3: CASSLAGMTEAFF. The CDR3 DNA follows: TGTGCCAGCAGCTTAGCAGGGATGACTGAAGCTTTCTTT.